This TCR beta chain stems from a study of cytomegalovirus exposure and HLA in healthy donors. Study-level results: Some public TCRs appeared in many individuals, while most sequences were rare.

The method was immunoSEQ multiplex PCR; TCRdb's version includes in-frame clones alone and lacks a portion of them. The repertoire has 150,000 to 160,000 clones, 86% of them found once; the top ten carry about 20%. The table lists this clone with a count of one. Antigen: not known. The same CDR3 is also encoded by other DNA sequences in this sample. The CDR3 extends over 13 amino acids. The germline CDR1 and CDR2 sequences are LNHDA and SQIVND (reference sequence). Trimming stripped 1 base from V and 4 bases from J, with 6 bases between. This sequence originates from a man in his late teens or twenties in good health and CMV-seropositive. The chain carries TRBV19 and TRBJ2-3; D is ambiguous. Sequencing used PBMCs. This chain's CDR3 is CASSIGLADTQYF. DNA for the CDR3: TGTGCCAGTAGTATAGGACTTGCAGATACGCAGTATTTT.